This note documents a single TCR beta chain sequence. Antigen: not known. All the donors were Caucasian adults who lived in Nashville, Tennessee. These data originate in a study of shared clonotypes between healthy human individuals. Study-level findings and limits: An effect of sequencing depth on clonotype sharing among donors was expected. What naive subsets generally showed was a larger estimated richness than memory subsets showed.

Measured with immunoSEQ multiplex PCR; TCRdb has only the in-frame clones, and not every one. In the table there are approximately 1.1 million clones, around 82% of which are singletons. Material: memory CD4+ T cells from PBMCs. Subset specified: CD45RA-negative fraction. This TCR came from a young man in good health. Some clones in this sample may be carry-over from other donors' samples.

The CDR3: CASSIGQGAPGYTF. The CDR3 nucleotides are TGTGCCAGTAGTATAGGACAGGGGGCGCCTGGCTACACCTTC. The rearrangement uses TRBV19 and TRBJ1-2; 10 nucleotides match TRBD1. The germline V gene has CDR1 LNHDA and CDR2 SQIVND (reference sequence). The CDR3 loop spans 14 amino acids. Losses at the gene ends were 1 base for V and 7 bases for J; bases not matched to a gene: 3.